These 10 T cell receptor beta chains originate from one sample sequenced in a study of T cells in pancreatic ductal adenocarcinoma. Selected pancreatic ductal adenocarcinoma patients had undergone surgery without neoadjuvant therapy. The protocol was immunoSEQ multiplex PCR, while the TCRdb copy is restricted to in-frame clones and leaves out a portion. The sample records tens of thousands of clones, over 85% being singletons. What was sequenced was PBMCs. These receptor sequences come from a human donor with pancreatic ductal adenocarcinoma.

The chain is built from TRBV6-1 and TRBJ1-4, with 11 bases identical to TRBD1. V was clipped by 1 base and J by 1 base; unmatched bases: 5. From germline, CDR1 is MNHNS and CDR2 SASEGT. The CDR3 has 18 residues. CDR3 in amino acids: CASSEGDRGILTNEKLFF. CDR3 nucleotides: TGTGCCAGCAGTGAAGGGGACAGGGGGATTTTAACTAATGAAAAACTGTTTTTT.

The chain uses TRBV27 and TRBJ2-7; 8 positions match TRBD1. J lost 3 bases, V lost 4 bases, and 5 bases had no gene match. The CDR3 is 14 residues long. The germline gives CDR1 MNHEY, CDR2 SMNVEV (reference sequence). The CDR3 loop is CASSSRQGLYEQYF. CDR3 DNA: TGTGCCAGCAGTTCCCGACAGGGGCTCTACGAGCAGTACTTC.

The rearrangement links TRBV18 to TRBJ2-7; D gene uncertain. This CDR3 has 14 residues. Germline V gene lookup returns CDR1 KGHSH and CDR2 LQKENI. Trimming shortened V by 3 bases and J by 6 bases, and 15 bases separated the two germline ends. Here the CDR3 DNA reads TGTGCCAGCTCACCTAGGGTAAAGGCTAGCGAGCAGTACTTC. Amino acids: CASSPRVKASEQYF.

V and J are TRBV6-1 and TRBJ1-4; D remains unclear. V shed 8 bases and J shed 3 bases, with 16 bases lying between them. The length of the CDR3 is 15 residues. Germline values: CDR1 MNHNS, CDR2 SASEGT. CDR3 sequence: CASGSAPGANEKLFF. CDR3 nucleotides: TGTGCCAGCGGGTCGGCCCCCGGGGCTAATGAAAAACTGTTTTTT.

The chain uses TRBV5-1 and TRBJ2-7; 10 nucleotides agree with TRBD2. The germline V gene has CDR1 SGHRS and CDR2 YFSETQ. The CDR3 has 15 residues. Trimming cost V 4 bases and J 2 bases; bases outside gene matches: 6. The DNA for the CDR3 is TGCGCCAGCAGCCAAAATAGCGGGAGGACCTACGAGCAGTACTTC. It yields the protein CASSQNSGRTYEQYF. Full variable domain (missing parts from reference TRBV5-1 and TRBJ2-7): KAGVTQTPRYLIKTRGQQVTLSCSPISGHRSVSWYQQTPGQGLQFLFEYFSETQRNKGNFPGRFSGRQFSNSRSEMNVSTLELGDSALYLCASSQNSGRTYEQYFGPGTRLTVT.

V gene TRBV6-1 combines with J gene TRBJ2-7; unclear D gene. V was clipped by 3 bases and J by 6 bases, with 18 bases between them. CDR1 and CDR2 (germline): MNHNS, SASEGT. CDR3 length: 15 amino acids. CDR3 residues: CASSETAGRPSEQYF. Written as DNA, the CDR3 is TGTGCCAGCAGTGAGACTGCCGGCCGACCCTCCGAGCAGTACTTC.

This clone was observed a single time. V and J are TRBV30 and TRBJ1-1; maybe TRBD1 (6 bases). V lost 4 bases to trimming and J lost 0 bases, with 12 bases between them. The germline V gene encodes CDR1 GTSNPN and CDR2 SVGIG (reference sequence). The CDR3 runs 14 residues. CDR3 sequence (DNA): TGTGCCTGGAAAATAACAGGGTTGAACACTGAAGCTTTCTTT. Translated, it gives CAWKITGLNTEAFF.

The chain is built from TRBV7-4 and TRBJ1-2; TRBD1 matches at 7 bases. Per the germline V gene, CDR1 is SGHVT and CDR2 is SQSDAQ. The CDR3 is 12 amino acids. V lost 6 bases and J lost 5; bases outside the gene matches: 3. The CDR3 protein is CASSQTGYGYTF. For the CDR3, the DNA is TGTGCCAGCAGTCAGACAGGGTATGGCTACACCTTC. The entire variable domain, with the rest obtained from reference TRBV7-4 and TRBJ1-2, is as follows: GAGVSQSPRYKVAKRGRDVALRCDSISGHVTLYWYRQTLGQGSEVLTYSQSDAQRDKSGRPSGRFSAERPERSVSTLKIQRTEQGDSAVYLCASSQTGYGYTFGSGTRLTVV.

The V and J genes are TRBV7-8 and TRBJ2-3, with TRBD2 as a possible D gene (6 bases). CDR1 and CDR2 (germline): SGHVS, FQNEAQ. V was trimmed by 5 bases and J by 5 bases, leaving 20 bases between them. The CDR3 is made up of 16 amino acids. The CDR3 sequence: CASSRVAGMEEDTQYF. In DNA form, the CDR3 reads TGTGCCAGCAGCCGGGTGGCGGGGATGGAAGAAGATACGCAGTATTTT.

This clone has a single count. The chain is built from TRBV19 and TRBJ2-1; 16 nucleotides align to TRBD2. The CDR3 loop spans 15 amino acids. Per germline, CDR1 LNHDA and CDR2 SQIVND (reference sequence). Trimming removed 3 bases from V and 7 bases from J; junction bases left unmatched: 0. The CDR3 loop is CASSMGLAGGNEQFF. The DNA for the CDR3 is TGTGCCAGTAGTATGGGACTAGCGGGAGGGAATGAGCAGTTCTTC.